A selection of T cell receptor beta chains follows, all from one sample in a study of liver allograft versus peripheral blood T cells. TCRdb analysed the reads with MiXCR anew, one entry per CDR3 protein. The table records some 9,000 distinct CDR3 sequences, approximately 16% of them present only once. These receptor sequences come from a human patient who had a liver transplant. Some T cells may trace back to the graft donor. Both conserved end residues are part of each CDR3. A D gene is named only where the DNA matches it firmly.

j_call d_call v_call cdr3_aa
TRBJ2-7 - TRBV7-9 CASSRGTYEQYF
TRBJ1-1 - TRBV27 CASSTLLGRTEAFF
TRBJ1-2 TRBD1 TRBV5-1 CASSLQGNYGYTF
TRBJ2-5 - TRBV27 CASSLRADQETQYF
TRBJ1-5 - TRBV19 CASSVGHEINQPQHF
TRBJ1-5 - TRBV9 CASSVGSGGNQPQHF
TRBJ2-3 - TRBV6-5 CASSYGIPSTDTQYF
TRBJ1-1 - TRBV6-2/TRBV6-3 CASSLSRGGPDTEAFF
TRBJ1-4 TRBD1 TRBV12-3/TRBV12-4 CASSPSWQDRGPNEKLFF
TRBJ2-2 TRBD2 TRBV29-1 CSASERGGPGELFF
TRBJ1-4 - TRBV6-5 CASSYSSSGNEKLFF
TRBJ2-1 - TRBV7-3 CASGAGSYEQFF
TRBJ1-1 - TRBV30 CASRIGMNTEAFF
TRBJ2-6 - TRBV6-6 CASNERGANVLTF
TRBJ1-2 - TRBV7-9 CASSFEGSYGYTF
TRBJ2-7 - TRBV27 CASSFHNSYEQYF
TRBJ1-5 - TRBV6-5 CASSSRDGHQPQHF
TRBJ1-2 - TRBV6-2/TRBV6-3 CASSEEVSAGGYTF
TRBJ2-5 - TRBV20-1 CSALPGGETQYF
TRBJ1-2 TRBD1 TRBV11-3 CASSLGIVDRSISYTF
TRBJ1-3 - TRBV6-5 CASSSPGNTIYF
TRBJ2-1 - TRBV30 CAWSPDSYNEQFF
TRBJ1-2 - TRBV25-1 CASSGSTRASQGYTF
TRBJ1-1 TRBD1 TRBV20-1 CSASTGEAFF
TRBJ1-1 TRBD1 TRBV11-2 CASSFRQDRVNTEAFF
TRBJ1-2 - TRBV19 CASNPDGANYGYTF
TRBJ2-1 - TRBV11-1 CASSSGGQYNEQFF